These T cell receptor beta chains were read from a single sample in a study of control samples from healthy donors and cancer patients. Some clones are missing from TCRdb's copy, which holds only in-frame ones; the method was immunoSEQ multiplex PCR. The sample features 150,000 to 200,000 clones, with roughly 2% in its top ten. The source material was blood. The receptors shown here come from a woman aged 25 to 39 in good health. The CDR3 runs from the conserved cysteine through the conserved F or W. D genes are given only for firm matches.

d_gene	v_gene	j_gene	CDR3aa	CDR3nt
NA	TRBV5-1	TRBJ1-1	CASSLVQGSVTEAFF	TGCGCCAGCAGCTTGGTCCAGGGGTCGGTCACTGAAGCTTTCTTT
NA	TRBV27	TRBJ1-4	CASSFVGYEEKLFF	TGTGCCAGCAGTTTTGTAGGGTATGAAGAAAAACTGTTTTTT
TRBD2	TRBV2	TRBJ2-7	CASELEVVAGWMYF	TGTGCCAGCGAGCTAGAGGTGGTAGCGGGGTGGATGTACTTC
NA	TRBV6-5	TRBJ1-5	CASSYRGGSNQPQHF	TGTGCCAGCAGTTACCGGGGCGGCAGCAATCAGCCCCAGCATTTT
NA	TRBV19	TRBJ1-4	CASSTIHRQSNEKLFF	TGTGCCAGTAGTACGATCCACCGGCAGAGTAATGAAAAACTGTTTTTT
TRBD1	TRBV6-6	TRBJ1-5	CASRGDDGTGPQHF	TGTGCCAGCAGGGGGGATGACGGGACAGGGCCCCAGCATTTT
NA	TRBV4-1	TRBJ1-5	CASSPGDGSNQPQHF	TGCGCCAGCAGCCCCGGGGACGGAAGCAATCAGCCCCAGCATTTT
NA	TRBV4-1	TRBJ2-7	CASSQAGMHYEQYF	TGCGCCAGCAGCCAAGCGGGGATGCATTACGAGCAGTACTTC
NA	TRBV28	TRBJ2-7	CASSSYWGQYEQYF	TGTGCCAGCAGTTCGTATTGGGGGCAGTACGAGCAGTACTTC
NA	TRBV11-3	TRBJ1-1	CASSPGGTEAFF	TGTGCCAGCAGCCCGGGGGGCACTGAAGCTTTCTTT
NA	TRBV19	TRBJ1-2	CASSRGRELNYGYTF	TGTGCCAGTAGTAGGGGCAGAGAGCTAAACTATGGCTACACCTTC
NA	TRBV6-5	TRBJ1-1	CASSSEGLVNTEAFF	TGTGCCAGCAGTTCAGAGGGGCTCGTGAACACTGAAGCTTTCTTT
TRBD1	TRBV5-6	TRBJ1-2	CASSSGQVYGYTF	TGTGCCAGCAGCTCAGGACAGGTCTATGGCTACACCTTC
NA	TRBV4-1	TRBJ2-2	CASSQEADMYGELFF	TGCGCCAGCAGCCAAGAGGCGGACATGTACGGGGAGCTGTTTTTT
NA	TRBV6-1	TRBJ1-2	CASSEALVGNYGYTF	TGTGCCAGCAGTGAAGCGCTCGTAGGGAACTATGGCTACACCTTC
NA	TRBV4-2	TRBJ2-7	CASSQDFDGYYEQYF	TGTGCCAGCAGCCAAGACTTTGACGGCTACTACGAGCAGTACTTC
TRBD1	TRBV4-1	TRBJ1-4	CASSSPRDRVEKLFF	TGCGCCAGCAGCTCCCCCCGGGACAGAGTGGAAAAACTGTTTTTT
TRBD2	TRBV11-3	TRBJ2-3	CASSPRASGGVYTQYF	TGTGCCAGCAGCCCACGCGCTAGCGGGGGGGTATATACGCAGTATTTT
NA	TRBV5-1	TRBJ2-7	CASSPIPPPAPVREQYF	TGCGCCAGCAGCCCTATCCCTCCTCCAGCTCCCGTACGCGAGCAGTACTTC
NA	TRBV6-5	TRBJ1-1	CASSYRDNTEAFF	TGTGCCAGCAGTTACCGGGACAACACTGAAGCTTTCTTT
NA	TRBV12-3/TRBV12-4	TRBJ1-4	CASSRNNEKLFF	TGTGCCAGCAGTAGAAATAATGAAAAACTGTTTTTT
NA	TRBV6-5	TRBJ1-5	CASSPIGFQPQHF	TGTGCCAGCTCTCCGATCGGGTTTCAGCCCCAGCATTTT
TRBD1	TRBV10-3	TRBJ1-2	CAIRGGTDWGYTF	TGTGCCATCAGAGGCGGGACAGATTGGGGCTACACCTTC
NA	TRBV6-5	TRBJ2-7	CASSYADSSPYEQYF	TGTGCCAGCAGTTACGCCGACAGTAGTCCCTACGAGCAGTACTTC
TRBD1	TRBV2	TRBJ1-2	CASSSPDRGLRGYTF	TGTGCCAGCAGTTCCCCGGACAGGGGGCTTCGTGGCTACACCTTC
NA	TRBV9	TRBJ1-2	CASSSSMVYGYTF	TGTGCCAGCAGCTCCAGTATGGTCTATGGCTACACCTTC
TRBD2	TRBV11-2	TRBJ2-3	CASSLDRRGVSLEDADTQYF	TGTGCCAGCAGCTTAGATCGGCGGGGGGTATCCCTTGAGGACGCAGATACGCAGTATTTT
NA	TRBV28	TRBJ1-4	CASSLDLRDGEKLFF	TGTGCCAGCAGTTTAGACCTCCGGGACGGTGAAAAACTGTTTTTT
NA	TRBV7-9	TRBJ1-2	CASSSDWDYGYTF	TGTGCCAGCAGCTCAGACTGGGACTATGGCTACACCTTC
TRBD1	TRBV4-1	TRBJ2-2	CASSYRAGQGRTGELFF	TGCGCCAGCAGCTATAGAGCAGGACAGGGTAGAACCGGGGAGCTGTTTTTT
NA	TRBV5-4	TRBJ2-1	CASSLVGSFDEQFF	TGTGCCAGCAGCTTGGTTGGTAGCTTCGATGAGCAGTTCTTC
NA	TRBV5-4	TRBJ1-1	CASSSLLNTEAFF	TGTGCCAGCAGCTCCCTTTTGAACACTGAAGCTTTCTTT
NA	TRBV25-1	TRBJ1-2	CASSESVTSGNYGYTF	TGTGCCAGCAGTGAATCTGTGACCTCGGGAAACTATGGCTACACCTTC
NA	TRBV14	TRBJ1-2	CASSSGRSYGYTF	TGTGCCAGCAGCTCTGGCAGGTCCTATGGCTACACCTTC
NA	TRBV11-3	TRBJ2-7	CASSLAPSAVYEQYF	TGTGCCAGCAGCTTAGCCCCCTCAGCAGTCTACGAGCAGTACTTC
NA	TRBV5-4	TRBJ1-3	CASSLDPPGNTIYF	TGTGCCAGCAGCTTGGACCCCCCTGGAAACACCATATATTTT
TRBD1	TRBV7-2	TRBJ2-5	CASSLGQGFLETQYF	TGTGCCAGCAGCTTGGGACAGGGTTTTTTAGAGACCCAGTACTTC
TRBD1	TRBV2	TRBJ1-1	CASSEWTGTSNTEAFF	TGTGCCAGCAGTGAATGGACAGGGACTTCGAACACTGAAGCTTTCTTT
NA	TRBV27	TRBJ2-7	CASSLQGSTYEQYF	TGTGCCAGCAGTTTACAGGGGTCCACCTACGAGCAGTACTTC
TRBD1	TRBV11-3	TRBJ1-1	CASRRTGGSSEAFF	TGTGCCAGCAGAAGGACAGGGGGCAGTTCTGAAGCTTTCTTT
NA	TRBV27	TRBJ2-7	CASSLTGRVYEQYF	TGTGCCAGCAGTTTGACAGGGAGGGTCTACGAGCAGTACTTC
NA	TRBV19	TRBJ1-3	CASSPGTRSSGNTIYF	TGTGCCAGTAGTCCCGGAACCCGAAGCTCTGGAAACACCATATATTTT
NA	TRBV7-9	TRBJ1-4	CASVPAGENEKLFF	TGTGCCAGCGTTCCCGCAGGGGAAAATGAAAAACTGTTTTTT
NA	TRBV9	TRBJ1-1	CASSTRGGSNTEAFF	TGTGCCAGCAGCACAAGGGGGGGTTCGAACACTGAAGCTTTCTTT
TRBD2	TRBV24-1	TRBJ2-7	CATSVGWGGSYEQYF	TGTGCCACCAGTGTTGGTTGGGGGGGATCCTACGAGCAGTACTTC
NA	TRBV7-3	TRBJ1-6	CASSLHPANSPLHF	TGTGCCAGCAGCTTACATCCGGCGAATTCACCCCTCCACTTT
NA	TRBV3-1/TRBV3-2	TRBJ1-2	CASSQQGSPYGYTF	TGTGCCAGCAGCCAACAGGGGAGCCCGTATGGCTACACCTTC
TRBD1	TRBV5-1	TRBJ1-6	CASRSGTDNSPLHF	TGCGCCAGCAGAAGCGGGACAGATAATTCACCCCTCCACTTT
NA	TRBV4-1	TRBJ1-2	CASSQENYGYTF	TGCGCCAGCAGCCAAGAGAACTATGGCTACACCTTC
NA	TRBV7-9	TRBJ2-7	CASSLMPFQEQYF	TGTGCCAGCAGCTTAATGCCATTCCAAGAGCAGTACTTC
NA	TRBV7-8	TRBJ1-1	CASSPRGNTEAFF	TGTGCCAGCAGCCCGCGGGGGAACACTGAAGCTTTCTTT
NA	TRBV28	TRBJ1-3	CASSFWTYGNTIYF	TGTGCCAGCAGTTTTTGGACCTACGGAAACACCATATATTTT
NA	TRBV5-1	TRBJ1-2	CASSLARVDYGYTF	TGCGCCAGCAGCTTGGCTAGGGTTGACTATGGCTACACCTTC
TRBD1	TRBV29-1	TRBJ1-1	CSGAGTGASEAFF	TGCAGCGGTGCTGGGACAGGGGCTTCTGAAGCTTTCTTT
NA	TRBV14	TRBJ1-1	CASSQEGSAYFF	TGTGCCAGCAGCCAAGAGGGCAGTGCGTACTTCTTT